Included here is one T cell receptor (beta chain) sequence, with context. This clonotype has only a few counts. What this receptor recognizes is not known. No base-level quality is on record; no much larger clone is a single base apart. The library was produced with 5' RACE. TCRdb lists the instrument as NextSeq 500. In the TCR library protocol, a unique molecular identifier was attached to each TCR cDNA molecule so that PCR and sequencing errors could be corrected. Regarding the original processing steps: Decombinator tools were used for TCR identification, UMI-based error correction and CDR3 extraction. Expanded TCRs were defined as those above a frequency of 2 per 1,000, corresponding to the top 1% of the tumor frequency distribution. Each repertoire was subsampled 100 times to 5,000 TCRs, after which Renyi diversity was computed with the R vegan package. CDR3 similarity networks were built from amino acid triplet string-kernel similarity, connecting CDR3s with pairwise similarity above 0.82. TCRdb trimmed the raw reads at Q25, called clones with MiXCR and kept productive beta chains. Merged by CDR3 protein, the rows form single entries marked with the most common genes and DNA. For this entry, the V and J calls and clone size follow TCRdb and not the study's own pipeline. The sample table contains 40,000 or so distinct CDR3 sequences; only one count was recorded for 7.5% of them. Jointly, the top ten make up under 30% of the sample.

The data derive from a study of spatial heterogeneity in lung cancer (dated by TCRdb to the late 2010s). Context from the whole study: Beta-chain transcripts were consistently detected in greater numbers than alpha-chain transcripts, which likely reflects a higher abundance of beta-chain transcripts. Nonsynonymous mutation counts, determined by whole-exome sequencing of tumor tissue, were related to TCR repertoire features. In the raw uncorrected reads, each unique combination of TCR and UMI appeared more than ten times on average. The study quantitatively compared TCR alpha and beta repertoires across multiple tumor regions, matched nontumor lung and blood in non-small cell lung cancer. Both alpha and beta chains were TCR-sequenced in samples taken at surgery, namely 220 tumor regions, under 80 matched nontumor lung samples and about 52 PBMC samples. Overall study results and their limits: Ubiquitous expanded tumor TCRs showed up in blood more often at tumor resection than at routine follow-up. Additional single-cell paired TCR alpha and beta sequencing was considered necessary to confirm, at a functional level, the hypothesis that regional TCRs recognize regional mutations.

Including cysteine and phenylalanine, the CDR3 has 14 amino acids. The CDR3 DNA has 42 bases and is translated from base 1. CDR1 SEHNR and CDR2 FQNEAQ are derived from the germline V gene (reference sequence). Here V drops 4 bases and J drops 6 bases, and the junction holds 4 bases not matched to any gene. The time point label, as the study defines it: sample taken at primary tumor resection. Whole RNA extracted from tumor and nontumor lung tissue, or from cryopreserved PBMC samples, was used for TCR sequencing without cell sorting. Samples were obtained from 65 to 90 patients with early-stage, untreated non-small cell lung cancer from the lung TRACERx cohort. Only patients with enough RNA available from two or more tumor regions were chosen for TCR sequencing.

Rearrangement joined TRBV7-9 to TRBJ1-2; 11 bases in between match TRBD1. This receptor was identified in a male donor with early-stage non-small cell lung cancer. Specimen: PBMCs, collected at surgery. The CDR3: CASSYWTGGNGYTF. DNA sequence: TGTGCCAGCAGCTACTGGACAGGGGGCAATGGCTACACCTTC. The reference TRBV7-9 and TRBJ1-2 proteins fill in what lies around the CDR3, so the full variable domain reads DTGVSQNPRHKITKRGQNVTFRCDPISEHNRLYWYRQTLGQGPEFLTYFQNEAQLEKSRLLSDRFSAERPKGSFSTLEIQRTEQGDSAMYLCASSYWTGGNGYTFGSGTRLTVV.